In this sample, the clone carrying this TCR beta chain turned up many times. Antigen specificity is unknown. The CDR3 end is not reached by the read, which stops 3 residues before it; the germline J gene fills it in. The germline gives CDR1 SQVTM, CDR2 ANQGSEA. The V gene lost 2 bases and the J gene lost 7 bases, with 6 bases spanning the gap. The CDR3 is 11 amino acids. Donors gave 5 to 8 ml heparinized peripheral whole blood. The data belong to a study of T cell clonality in common variable immunodeficiency. General study points: Reportedly, TCR beta sequences from common variable immunodeficiency showed fewer deletions and N-nucleotide insertions. Shared TCRbeta clones were fewer between CVID subjects than controls. Compared with healthy controls, CVID subjects showed increased TCRbeta clonality, mostly in about a third.

The data were produced by immunoSEQ multiplex PCR, yet TCRdb's version contains in-frame clones alone and is incomplete. The table lists roughly 60,000 clones, with no singletons. The material sequenced was peripheral blood mononuclear cells. The receptor comes from a person between 18 and 75 years old in good health. This rearrangement joins TRBV29-1 to TRBJ2-1, with no clear D. The CDR3 bases that were read are TGCAGCGTTGAAAACTTTAATGAG. Protein: CSVENFNE. The complete CDR3 reads CSVENFNEQFF.